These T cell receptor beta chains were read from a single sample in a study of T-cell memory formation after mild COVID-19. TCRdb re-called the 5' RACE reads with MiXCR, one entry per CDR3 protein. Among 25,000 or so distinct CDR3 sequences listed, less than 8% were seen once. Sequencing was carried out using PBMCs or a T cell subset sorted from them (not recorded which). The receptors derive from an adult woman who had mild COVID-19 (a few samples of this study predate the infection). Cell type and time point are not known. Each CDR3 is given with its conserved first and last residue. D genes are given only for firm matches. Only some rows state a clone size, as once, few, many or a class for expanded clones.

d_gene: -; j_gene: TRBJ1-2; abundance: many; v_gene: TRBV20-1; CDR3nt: TGCAGTGCAAAGACTAGGCAGGATGGCTACACCTTC; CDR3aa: CSAKTRQDGYTF
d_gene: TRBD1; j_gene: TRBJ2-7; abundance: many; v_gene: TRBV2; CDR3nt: TGTGCCAGCAGTGAACAGGGGGAAAGCTACGAGCAGTACTTC; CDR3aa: CASSEQGESYEQYF
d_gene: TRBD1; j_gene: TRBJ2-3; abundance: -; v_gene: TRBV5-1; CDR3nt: TGCGCCAGCAGCCGGGACAAGGGACAGATCACAGATACGCAGTATTTT; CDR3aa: CASSRDKGQITDTQYF
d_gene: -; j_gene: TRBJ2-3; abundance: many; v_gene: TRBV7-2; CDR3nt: TGTGCCAGCAGCTTTTATCTAGATTCAGATACGCAGTATTTT; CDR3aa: CASSFYLDSDTQYF
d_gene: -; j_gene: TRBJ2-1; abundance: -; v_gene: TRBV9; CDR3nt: TGTGCCAGCAGCGTAGCCGGGCGTGAGCAGTTCTTC; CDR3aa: CASSVAGREQFF
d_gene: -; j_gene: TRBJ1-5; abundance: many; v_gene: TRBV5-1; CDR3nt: TGCGCCAGCAGCACAGACGGCAATCAGCCCCAGCATTTT; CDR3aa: CASSTDGNQPQHF
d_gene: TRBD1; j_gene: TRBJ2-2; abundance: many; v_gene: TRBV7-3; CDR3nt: TGTGCCAGCAGCTCCCGCACAGGGGCCACCGGGGAGCTGTTTTTT; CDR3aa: CASSSRTGATGELFF
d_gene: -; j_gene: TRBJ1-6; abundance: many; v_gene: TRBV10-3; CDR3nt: TGTGCCATCAAGGAGATTGGTAATTCACCCCTCCACTTT; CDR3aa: CAIKEIGNSPLHF
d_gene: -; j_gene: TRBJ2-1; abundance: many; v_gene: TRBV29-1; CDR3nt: TGCAGCGTTTCTCGGGGATTCGATGAGCAGTTCTTC; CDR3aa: CSVSRGFDEQFF
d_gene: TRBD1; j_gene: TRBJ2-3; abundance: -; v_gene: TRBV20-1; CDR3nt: TGCAGTGCTAGAGACCATGAACAGGGGGGAACAGATACGCAGTATTTT; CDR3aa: CSARDHEQGGTDTQYF